This note documents a single T cell receptor beta chain sequence. The data are from a study of shared clonotypes between healthy human individuals. V lost 2 bases and J lost 0; bases outside the gene matches: 9. CDR3 length equals 17 residues. Germline lookup yields CDR1 SEHNR and CDR2 FQNEAQ (reference sequence). Profiling relied on immunoSEQ multiplex PCR, and the TCRdb table lists in-frame clones only, not all of them. The sample yields roughly 2.5 million clones, more than 80% seen once. The receptor's source is a young man in good health. The specimen was naive CD4+ T cells sorted from blood. Stated subset: CD45RA+ positively selected. The rearrangement uses TRBV7-9 and TRBJ2-7, with 8 nucleotides matching TRBD1. This CDR3 reads CASSLRSTGGFSYEQYF. For the CDR3, the DNA is TGTGCCAGCAGCTTACGCTCTACAGGGGGTTTCTCCTACGAGCAGTACTTC.